These 2 T cell receptor beta chains came from one sample sequenced in a study of cytomegalovirus exposure and HLA in healthy donors. The PCR contained 60 Vbeta and 13 Jbeta primers. The protocol was immunoSEQ multiplex PCR, while the TCRdb copy is restricted to in-frame clones and leaves out a portion. This sample's table has roughly 150,000 clones. Sequenced material: PBMCs. These receptor sequences come from a woman between 50 and 59 years old in good health and CMV-seronegative.

The gene calls are TRBV9 and TRBJ1-2, with D perhaps matching TRBD1 (6 bases). The CDR3 has 14 residues. Germline lookup yields CDR1 SGDLS and CDR2 YYNGEE. V lost 0 bases, J lost 4 bases, and 10 bases lay in between. The CDR3, as DNA: TGTGCCAGCAGCGTAGACAGGGCTGGCTATGGCTACACCTTC. This encodes CASSVDRAGYGYTF.

The J gene is TRBJ2-5, the V gene TRBV7-2, with 9 bases identical to TRBD2. CDR3 length equals 16 residues. Germline V CDR1 and CDR2: SGHTA, FQGNSA. The ends lost 2 bases at V and 3 bases at J; junction bases unmatched: 7. CDR3 in DNA: TGTGCCAGCAGCTTACTTGGCGGGGGGGCAGAAGAGACCCAGTACTTC. Protein sequence: CASSLLGGGAEETQYF.